This T cell receptor (beta chain) was documented in a study of OX40 agonist ivuxolimab in advanced cancers. The wider study: At roughly 80% male, the cohort had a mean age of roughly 60 years, ranging from about 23 to 80. Anti-PD-1, anti-PD-L1 or anti-CTLA-4 therapy given earlier was allowed, and roughly 40% had some.

Clones were read by immunoSEQ multiplex PCR, and TCRdb kept only the in-frame ones, dropping some. The data show approximately 12,000 clones, roughly 80% seen once. It was autoimmune disease history or systemic immunosuppression that excluded patients. Collection of blood occurred at baseline, at cycle 4 day 1, and at cycle 7 day 1. Per the germline V gene, CDR1 is SGHNT and CDR2 is YYREEE (reference sequence). V was shortened by 4 bases and J by 5 bases, with 10 bases between the two germline ends. The CDR3 covers 12 residues. The chain combines TRBV5-4 with TRBJ2-7; D not certain. This sequence originates from an adult with an advanced solid tumor such as melanoma, head and neck, liver or kidney cancer. The sample here was CD4+ or CD8+ T cells sorted from blood, taken in a trial of the OX40 agonist ivuxolimab. CDR3 in amino acids: CASSGAPHEQYF. The CDR3 nucleotides read TGTGCCAGCAGCGGAGCCCCTCACGAGCAGTACTTC. Using reference TRBV5-4 and TRBJ2-7 for the parts outside the CDR3, the full variable domain is ETGVTQSPTHLIKTRGQQVTLRCSSQSGHNTVSWYQQALGQGPQFIFQYYREEENGRGNFPPRFSGLQFPNYSSELNVNALELDDSALYLCASSGAPHEQYFGPGTRLTVT.